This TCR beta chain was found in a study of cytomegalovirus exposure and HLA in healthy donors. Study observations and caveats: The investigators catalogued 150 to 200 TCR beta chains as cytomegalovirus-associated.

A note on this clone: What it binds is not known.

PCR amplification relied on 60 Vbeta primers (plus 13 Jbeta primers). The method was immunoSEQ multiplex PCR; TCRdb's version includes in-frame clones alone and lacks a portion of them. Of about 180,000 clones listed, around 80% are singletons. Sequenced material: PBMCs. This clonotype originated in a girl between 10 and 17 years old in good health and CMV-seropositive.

CDR3 DNA sequence: TGTGCCAGCAGCCTACTCGGGGGCGGGAGCGCCACCGGGGAGCTGTTTTTT. Translation: CASSLLGGGSATGELFF. The chain combines TRBV7-9 with TRBJ2-2; the D gene is possibly TRBD2 (7 bases). Between the trimmed V and J ends, which lost 5 bases and 4 bases, there was a span of 20 bases. The CDR3 spans 17 residues. The germline V gene encodes CDR1 SEHNR and CDR2 FQNEAQ (reference sequence).